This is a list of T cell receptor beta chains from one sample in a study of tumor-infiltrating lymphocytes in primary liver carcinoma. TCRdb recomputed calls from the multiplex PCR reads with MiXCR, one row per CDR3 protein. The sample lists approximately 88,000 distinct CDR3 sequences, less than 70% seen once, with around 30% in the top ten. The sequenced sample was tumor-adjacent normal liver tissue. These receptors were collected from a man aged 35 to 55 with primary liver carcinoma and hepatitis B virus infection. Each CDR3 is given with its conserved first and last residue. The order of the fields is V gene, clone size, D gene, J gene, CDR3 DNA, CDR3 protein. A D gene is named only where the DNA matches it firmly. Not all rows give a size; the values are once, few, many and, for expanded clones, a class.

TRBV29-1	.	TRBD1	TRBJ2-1	TGCAGCGTTGAAGATCGTGGACAGGGGTATTGCTATGAGCAGTTCTTC	CSVEDRGQGYCYEQFF
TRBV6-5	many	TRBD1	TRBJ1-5	TGTGCCAGCAGCCCTCGGACAGGCTCGAACGATCAGCCCCAGCATTTT	CASSPRTGSNDQPQHF
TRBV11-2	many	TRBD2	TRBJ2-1	TGTGCCAGCAGCTCGCGACTAGCGGGAGTGGAAGAGCAGTTCTTC	CASSSRLAGVEEQFF
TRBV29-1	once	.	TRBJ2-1	TGCAGCGTTGAAGATCGGAAGCGAGCGGCGGGCGATAAGCAGTTCTTC	CSVEDRKRAAGDKQFF
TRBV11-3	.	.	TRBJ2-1	TGTGCCAGCAGCTACCGAACTAACGGGAGTAAGGATGATCAGTTCTTC	CASSYRTNGSKDDQFF
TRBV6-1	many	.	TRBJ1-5	TGTGCCAGCAGTGAAGGGTTGTGGCGCAATCAGCCCCAGCATTTT	CASSEGLWRNQPQHF
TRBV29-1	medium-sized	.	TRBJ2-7	TGCAGCGCAAGGCGGACAGTCCATGACGAGCAGTACTTC	CSARRTVHDEQYF
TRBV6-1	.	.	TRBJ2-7	TGTGCCAGCAGTGGCACACTATACGAGCAGTGCTTC	CASSGTLYEQCF
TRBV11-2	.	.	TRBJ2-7	TGTGCCAGCAGCTTGGACAGCTACCAGCAGTACTTC	CASSLDSYQQYF
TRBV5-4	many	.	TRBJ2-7	TGTGCCAGCAGCGGGTATGCGCAAGAGGAGCAGTACTTC	CASSGYAQEEQYF
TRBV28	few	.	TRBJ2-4	TGTGCCAGCAGTTTCCCCGGGCCCTTAAACATTCAGTACTTC	CASSFPGPLNIQYF
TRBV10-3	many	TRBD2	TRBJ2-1	TGTGCCATCAGTGAGGGAAGTACCGGACTAGCGGGAGTAGGTGAGCAGTTCTTC	CAISEGSTGLAGVGEQFF
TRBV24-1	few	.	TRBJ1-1	TGTGCCACCAGTGGAACAGACACTGAAGCTTTCTTT	CATSGTDTEAFF
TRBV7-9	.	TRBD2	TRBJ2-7	TGTGCCAGCTGTTTCCCCTCAACGGTGGGACTAGCGGGAGCCCACGAGCAGTACTTC	CASCFPSTVGLAGAHEQYF
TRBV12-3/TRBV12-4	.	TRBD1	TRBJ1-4	TGTGCCAGCACTCTTCAGGGGGCGGGTGAAAAACTGTTTTTT	CASTLQGAGEKLFF
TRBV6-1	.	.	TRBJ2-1	TGTGCCAGCGGTGAACCCGATAGGGGAGGAGAACAGTTCTTC	CASGEPDRGGEQFF
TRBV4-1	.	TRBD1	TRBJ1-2	TGCACCAGCAGCCCAGACCAGGGGGCGTTCGACTGTGGCTACACCTTC	CTSSPDQGAFDCGYTF
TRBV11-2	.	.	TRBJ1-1	TGTGCCAGCAGCTTAGTTCCGGTTTCGAACACTGAAGCCTTCTTT	CASSLVPVSNTEAFF
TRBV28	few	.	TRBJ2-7	.	CASSTSGQPYEQYF
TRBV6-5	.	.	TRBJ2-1	TGTGCCAGCAGTTACCAAGGTGCCCCCCCCTACAATGAGCAGTTCTTC	CASSYQGAPPYNEQFF
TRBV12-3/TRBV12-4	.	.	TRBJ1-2	TGTGCCAGCGGCTTAGCTCCGGGTGGCGCTAGTACCTTC	CASGLAPGGASTF
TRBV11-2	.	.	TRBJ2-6	TGTGCCAGTAGCCCGCCTACGCGGGGGCTGTCTGGGGCCAACGTCCTGACTTTC	CASSPPTRGLSGANVLTF
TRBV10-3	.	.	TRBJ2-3	TGTGCCATCAGCGTCAGGGCTGGTACAGATACGCAGTATTTT	CAISVRAGTDTQYF
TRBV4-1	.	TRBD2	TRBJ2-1	TGCGCCAGCAGCCTTCTAACTAGCGACAATGAGCAGTTCTTC	CASSLLTSDNEQFF
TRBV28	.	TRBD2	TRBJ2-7	TGTGCCAGCAGCCTAGGACTAGCGGGAGAGTTGGGGGAGCAGTACTTC	CASSLGLAGELGEQYF
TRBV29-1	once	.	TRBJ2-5	TGCAGCGTTGAAGAGTCCCGGGGTAATTCAGAGACCCAGTACTTC	CSVEESRGNSETQYF
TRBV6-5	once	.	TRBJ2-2	TGTGCCAGTGGAGGAGGGATCGGGACCGGGGAGCTGTTTTTT	CASGGGIGTGELFF
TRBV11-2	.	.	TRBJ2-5	TGTGCCAGCAGCTCTAACGGGAGAATGTACCAAGAGAGCCAGTACTTC	CASSSNGRMYQESQYF
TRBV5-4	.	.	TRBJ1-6	TGTGCCAGCAGCACTTCCAGGGAGTCCTATAATTCACCCCTCCACTTT	CASSTSRESYNSPLHF
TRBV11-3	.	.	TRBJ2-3	TGTGCCAGTAGCGTGCGGGACGGGGATACGCACTATTTT	CASSVRDGDTHYF
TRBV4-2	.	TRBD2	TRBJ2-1	TGTGCCAGCAGCGCCGGACCGGGACTAGCGGGAGGGCTACGAAATGAACAGTCCTTC	CASSAGPGLAGGLRNEQSF
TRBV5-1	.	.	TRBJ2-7	TGCGCCAGCAGCTTGGGGCCCTTATCGTACGAGCTGTACTTC	CASSLGPLSYELYF
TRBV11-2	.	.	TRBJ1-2	TGTGTCAGCAGCTTAGTACGGGGTTTCTATAGCTACACCTTC	CVSSLVRGFYSYTF
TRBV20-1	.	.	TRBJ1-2	TGCAGTGCTAGAGAGTCCGGTGGGCAGGACTACACGATCTATGGCTACACCTTC	CSARESGGQDYTIYGYTF
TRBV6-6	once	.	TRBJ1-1	TGTGCCAGCAGCCGTGGGGGTGGCACTGAAGCTTTATTT	CASSRGGGTEALF
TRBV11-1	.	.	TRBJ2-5	TGTGTCAGCAGCCCGACCCCGGAGGTCAGGAAGGACTTCCAAGAGACGCAGCACTTC	CVSSPTPEVRKDFQETQHF
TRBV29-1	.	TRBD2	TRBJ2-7	TGCAGCGTTGGGGGACTAGCGGGTCAGATTCGGGAGGAGTACTTC	CSVGGLAGQIREEYF
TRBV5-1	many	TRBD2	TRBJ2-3	TGCGCCAGCAGCCCCGGGACTAGCCCCACAGATACGCAGTATTTT	CASSPGTSPTDTQYF
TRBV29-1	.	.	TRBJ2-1	TGCAACGTTGGGTTATTAGCAGGAGGGCCGGCGGAGCAGTTCTTC	CNVGLLAGGPAEQFF
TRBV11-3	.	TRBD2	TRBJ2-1	TGTGCCAGCATCCTGGGACTAGCGGGAGAAGTTGACAATGAGTGGTTCTTC	CASILGLAGEVDNEWFF
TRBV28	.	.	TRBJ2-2	TGTGCCAGCACCGACCCGCGGACGGACCAGGGTAGGACCGGGGAGCTGGTTTTT	CASTDPRTDQGRTGELVF
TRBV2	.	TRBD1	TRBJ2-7	TGTGCCAGCAGTCCCCAGACAGGGGAGTTCTACGAGCACTACTTC	CASSPQTGEFYEHYF
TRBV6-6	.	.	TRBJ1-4	TGTGCCAGCGGTCCCGTGGTAGGACCTAATGAAAAACTGTTTTTT	CASGPVVGPNEKLFF